This record covers a single T cell receptor (beta chain). Its antigen specificity is not known. It has no much larger one-base neighbor in the sample; base qualities were not kept. The data derive from a study of cytomegalovirus exposure and HLA in healthy donors (dated by TCRdb to the late 2010s). Looking at the study overall: An earlier analysis of 587 of the donors reported under 300 Gb of sequence data and 117 million unique TCR beta sequences obtained from about 179 million T cells. Of the 300 to 500 genotyped donors, 65% to 90% were placed in the genetic ancestry cluster associated with self-reported Caucasian donors. Every discovery cohort repertoire had been produced on one sequencing platform. To study patterns of TCR occurrence, a later analysis re-analyzed previously published TCR beta repertoires from several hundred donors and added high-resolution HLA genotyping. Along with the approximately 700-subject first cohort, a separate validation cohort of over a hundred different subjects was used. To predict cytomegalovirus infection status, the study combined high-throughput TCR immunosequencing, statistical association of individual TCRs with disease status, and machine learning. Class I and class II HLA loci were covered by the typing at four-digit resolution. Across approximately 400 genotyped donors of the cohort, an average of roughly 230,000 unique TCR beta nucleotide sequences per donor were sequenced, and around 20% of those sequences were non-productive. Rather than using new phenotypic data, the later analysis identified candidate immune exposures from TCR beta sequences and from how often those sequences occurred across donors. The study aimed to test whether signatures of past pathogen exposure could be identified by cataloging public T cell receptors. Donor age, sex, ethnicity and CMV serostatus were compiled together with the repertoire data. Approximately 310 gigabases of sequencing data and around 88 million unique TCR sequences made up an early release that covered 640 HLA-typed donors. A later genetic analysis used genome-wide SNP genotypes for about 60% of the 666 donors, treating that subset as a discovery cohort. About 5 DR-DQ haplotypes were handled as single units for association and clustering, since linkage in the cohort was strong. An earlier analysis of about 620 of the donors applied high-throughput TCR beta sequencing to assess whether each TCR beta V gene segment acted as functional or pseudogenic. The number of donors typed differed by locus, with about 620-630 for A, B, C, DRB1 and DQB1, more than 500 for DQA1, over 600 for DPA1, and around 450 for DPB1. Using immunosequencing, the study profiled T cell repertoires from 666 subjects and related those repertoires to cytomegalovirus serostatus.

Library prep was done by the immunoSEQ multiplex PCR assay. For the multiplex PCR, a mixture combining 60 forward primers for TCR Vbeta segments and 13 reverse primers for TCR Jbeta segments was used. The CDR3 region of rearranged TCR beta genes was amplified from genomic DNA with a multiplex PCR assay. The amplified TCR beta libraries were sequenced on the Illumina HiSeq System as 87-base-pair reads. The original methods were these. In a later analysis, tens of millions of unique TCR beta chains were counted across the approximately 640 repertoires, and roughly 11 million of these chains were shared by at least two donors. To remove PCR and sequencing errors, raw reads were error-corrected and collapsed into unique sequences using a nearest-neighbor algorithm that merged closely related sequences. V, D and J gene segments were assigned by aligning CDR3 sequences to IMGT reference sequences. For a sequence to be retained, a match of at least six nucleotides to both a V gene segment and a J gene segment was required. Rearrangements were classified as productive when the CDR3 lacked stop codons and remained in frame with V and J, and all other rearrangements were classified as non-productive. Following IMGT convention, CDR3 was defined as the stretch from the second conserved V-encoded cysteine to the conserved J-encoded phenylalanine. The earlier analysis of about 620 of the donors excluded sequences that lacked an unambiguous match to a single V gene segment. In an earlier analysis of 450 to 700 of the donors, V segments were called functional above 56.7% productive rearrangements and were called segregating when the between-donor standard deviation exceeded 5%. To diagnose cytomegalovirus status from the catalog of TCR beta chain sequences, a statistical classification framework was built. A later analysis assigned V and J genes by comparing TCR nucleotide sequences with IMGT/GENE-DB human TR gene sequences. Using the TCRdist pipeline, a later analysis assigned CDR3 sequences along with most-parsimonious VDJ recombination scenarios. In a later analysis, each TCR beta chain was defined by its CDR3 amino acid sequence together with its V-gene family, and reads lacking a unique V-gene family were excluded. A later analysis removed roughly 590 highly shared, low-generation-probability nucleotide sequences to deal with suspected cross-contamination and a sequencing artifact. For each public chain, a later analysis derived a clonal expansion index from normalized ranks of inferred template counts within each repertoire. Generation probabilities in a later analysis came from a VDJ recombination model fitted to out-of-frame rearrangements, and those results were checked against IGoR. Hypergeometric tests were used in a later analysis to score TCR-TCR, TCR-HLA and TCR-CMV co-occurrence, with a repertoire-size bias correction applied to the TCR pairs. To estimate false discovery rates, a later analysis permuted the HLA or CMV assignments 20 times. A later analysis grouped co-occurring TCRs with DBSCAN, adding TCRdist sequence similarity when clustering within HLA-allele-positive subsets. Co-occurrence clustering excluded repertoires with fewer than 30,000 or more than 120,000 public chains, plus five with anomalous nucleotide sharing. TCRdb limited this immuneACCESS table to in-frame rearrangements with V and J called. A share of clones is missing; checked studies link under half to unresolved V genes, and the rest is unexplained. V and J calls plus clone size are reproduced from that table; the DNA served to infer D and trimming. In this sample the table shows about 110,000 clones, roughly four fifths of which occur a single time. The ten biggest clones cover roughly 3.7% of the sample.

Results the study describes overall, beyond this receptor: Because counts were too low, about 18 rarely observed V segments, including chromosome 9 orphons, were left out of the earlier analysis of over 550 of the donors. In a later analysis, HLA-associated TCR beta chains showed more clonal expansion and lower generation probabilities than non-associated chains that were equally common. Most TCR sequences were seen in very few donors, while some public TCRs were found in many individuals. When HLA alleles, especially DR and DQ, strongly co-occurred, attributing TCR associations to individual alleles was difficult. In a later analysis, TCR association rates were found to vary across HLA loci, with the most associated TCRs seen for DRB1 alleles and the fewest for HLA-C alleles. The classifier was reported to diagnose cytomegalovirus status with high specificity and sensitivity in both the original cohort and the validation cohort. HLA typing was unavailable for some donors at each locus, so association tests used only the typed subset. According to the authors, the approach could potentially be generalized to other disease states and immunological phenotypes. An association between a missense DCLRE1C variant and V-gene and J-gene trimming of TCR beta chains was found in a later genetic analysis and replicated in an independent cohort. In a later analysis, several top co-occurrence clusters were reported to appear linked to parvovirus B19, influenza, CMV and Epstein-Barr virus. Because the 87-base-pair reads could not distinguish some IMGT-functional V segments, including TRBV6-2 and TRBV6-3, those segments were excluded. Correlated functional status among segregating V segments might reflect linkage disequilibrium, but an unknown experimental factor could not be ruled out. At a false discovery rate of 0.05, a later analysis linked around 15,000 TCR beta sequences to specific HLA alleles. The study gave a list of over 150 TCR beta chains associated with cytomegalovirus. A later genetic analysis reported fewer N-insertions in productive TCRs among donors in an Asian-associated ancestry cluster than the roughly 620-donor mean. Most CMV-associated TCR beta chains appeared to be HLA-restricted in a later analysis, and the HLA associations seemed to be driven largely by CMV exposure. A cluster of highly shared sequence variants was judged likely to represent a technical artifact of the sequencing pipeline. For the cohort, immune exposure information was limited to CMV serostatus. In vitro tests confirmed that a few of the cytomegalovirus-associated TCR beta chains recognize cytomegalovirus antigens. A further reported finding was that TCR beta sequences accurately predicted the HLA-A and HLA-B alleles for most subjects in the first cohort. Roughly uniform sequencing depth across donors was assumed in presence/absence analyses, although this assumption may not hold. This cohort had only TCR beta chains sequenced, and the lack of alpha or paired-chain data limited which features could be detected. In an earlier analysis of some 540 of the donors, most TCR beta V segments appeared in productive rearrangements about 87% or about 30% of the time, broadly matching IMGT annotations.

The cohort consisted of 670 or so healthy bone marrow donors. At the time of sampling, all cohort members were nominally healthy, though unrecorded immune exposures were likely present. The donor was CMV seronegative and belonged to the group of over 350 seronegative cohort members. Every donor gave a peripheral blood sample, and the peripheral blood mononuclear cells from that sample were used for TCR beta sequencing. The Qiagen DNeasy Blood Extraction Kit was used to extract genomic DNA from the blood cell samples. The CDR3 sequence holds 16 residues, the cysteine and phenylalanine included. The sequence is cut down to CDR3 DNA, 48 bases in frame from base 1. CDR1 is given as LNHNV and CDR2 as YYDKDF, both from the germline V gene (reference sequence). The V end loses 1 base and the J end loses 0 bases, and a stretch of 10 bases separates them.

This receptor chain uses TRBV15 and TRBJ1-5, with TRBD1 tentatively as D gene (5 bases match). Sample: PBMCs. The receptor comes from a man between 60 and 75 years old in good health and CMV-seronegative. The DNA reads as follows: TGTGCCACCAGCAGAGCTTACAGGCATAGCAATCAGCCCCAGCATTTT. Its protein is CATSRAYRHSNQPQHF. The CDR3, completed at both ends by the reference TRBV15 and TRBJ1-5 genes, gives the full variable domain DAMVIQNPRYQVTQFGKPVTLSCSQTLNHNVMYWYQQKSSQAPKLLFHYYDKDFNNEADTPDNFQSRRPNTSFCFLDIRSPGLGDTAMYLCATSRAYRHSNQPQHFGDGTRLSIL.